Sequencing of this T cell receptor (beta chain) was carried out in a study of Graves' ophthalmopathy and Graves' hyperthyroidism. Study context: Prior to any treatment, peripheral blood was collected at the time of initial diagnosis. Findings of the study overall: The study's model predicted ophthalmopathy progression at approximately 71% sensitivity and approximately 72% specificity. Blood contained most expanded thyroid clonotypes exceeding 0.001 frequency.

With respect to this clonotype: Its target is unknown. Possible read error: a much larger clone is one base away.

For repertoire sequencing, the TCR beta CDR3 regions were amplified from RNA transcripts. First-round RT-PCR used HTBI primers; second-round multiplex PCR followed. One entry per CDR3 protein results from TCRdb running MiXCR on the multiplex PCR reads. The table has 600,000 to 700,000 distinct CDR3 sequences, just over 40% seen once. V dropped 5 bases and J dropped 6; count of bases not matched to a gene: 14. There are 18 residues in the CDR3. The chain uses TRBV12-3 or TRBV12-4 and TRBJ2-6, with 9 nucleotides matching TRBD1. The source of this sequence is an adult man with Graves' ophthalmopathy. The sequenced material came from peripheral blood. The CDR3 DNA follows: TGTGCCAGCAGTCCCCCCTCAGGACAGGGGCCGCCGGCCAACGTCCTGACTTTC. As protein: CASSPPSGQGPPANVLTF.